This T cell receptor (beta chain) originates from a study of identical twins. MiXCR, applied by TCRdb to the 5' RACE reads, yields one record per CDR3 protein. Here the sample spans roughly 690,000 distinct CDR3 sequences, around 20% being singletons. The CDR3 spans 13 residues. The ends lost 4 bases at V and 5 bases at J; junction bases unmatched: 6. The germline V gene encodes CDR1 SQVTM and CDR2 ANQGSEA. In its sample, this clonotype was seen a few times. These same data were also listed under a study on T cells expressing NK-cell markers.

The genes are TRBV29-1 and TRBJ2-5, with 8 bases fitting TRBD1. The receptor's source is a woman younger than 35 in good health. Sample: PBMCs. As DNA, the CDR3 is TGCAGCGTTGGGGACAGGACGAGGGAGACCCAGTACTTC. Protein sequence: CSVGDRTRETQYF.